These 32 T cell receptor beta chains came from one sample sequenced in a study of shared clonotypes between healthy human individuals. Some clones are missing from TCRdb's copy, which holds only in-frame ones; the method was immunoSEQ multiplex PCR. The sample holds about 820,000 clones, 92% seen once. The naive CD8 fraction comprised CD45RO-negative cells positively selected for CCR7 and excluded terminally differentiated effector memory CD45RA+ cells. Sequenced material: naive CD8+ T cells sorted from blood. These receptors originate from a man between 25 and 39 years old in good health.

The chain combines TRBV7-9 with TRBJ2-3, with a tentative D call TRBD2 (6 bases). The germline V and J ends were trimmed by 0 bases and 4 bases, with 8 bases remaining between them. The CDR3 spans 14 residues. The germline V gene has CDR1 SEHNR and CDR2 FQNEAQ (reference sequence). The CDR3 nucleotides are TGTGCCAGCAGCTTAGCTACGGGAGCAGATACGCAGTATTTT. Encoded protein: CASSLATGADTQYF.

The CDR3 protein is CASSSPGTGPNQPQHF. In nucleotides, the CDR3 is TGTGCCAGCAGTTCGCCGGGGACAGGGCCCAATCAGCCCCAGCATTTT. J is TRBJ1-5 and V is TRBV7-2, with 9 nucleotides matching TRBD1. CDR1 and CDR2 from the germline V gene are SGHTA and FQGNSA. J was trimmed by 3 bases and V by 6 bases; bases with no gene match: 9. The CDR3 runs 16 residues. Complete variable domain (other parts from reference TRBV7-2 and TRBJ1-5): GAGVSQSPSNKVTEKGKDVELRCDPISGHTALYWYRQSLGQGLEFLIYFQGNSAPDKSGLPSDRFSAERTGGSVSTLTIQRTQQEDSAVYLCASSSPGTGPNQPQHFGDGTRLSIL.

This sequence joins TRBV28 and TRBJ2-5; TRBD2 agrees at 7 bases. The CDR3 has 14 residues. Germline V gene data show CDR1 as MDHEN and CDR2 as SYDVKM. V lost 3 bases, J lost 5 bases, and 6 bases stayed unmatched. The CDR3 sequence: CASSFLAGEETQYF. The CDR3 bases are TGTGCCAGCAGTTTTCTTGCGGGAGAGGAGACCCAGTACTTC.

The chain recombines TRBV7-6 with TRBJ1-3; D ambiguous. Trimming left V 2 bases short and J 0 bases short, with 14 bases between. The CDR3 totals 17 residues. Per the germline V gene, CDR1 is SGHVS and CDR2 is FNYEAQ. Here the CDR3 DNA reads TGTGCCAGCAGCTTAAGAGGCGACCAAGGCTCTGGAAACACCATATATTTT. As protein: CASSLRGDQGSGNTIYF. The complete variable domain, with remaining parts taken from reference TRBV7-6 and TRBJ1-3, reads GAGVSQSPRYKVTKRGQDVALRCDPISGHVSLYWYRQALGQGPEFLTYFNYEAQQDKSGLPNDRFSAERPEGSISTLTIQRTEQRDSAMYRCASSLRGDQGSGNTIYFGEGSWLTVV.

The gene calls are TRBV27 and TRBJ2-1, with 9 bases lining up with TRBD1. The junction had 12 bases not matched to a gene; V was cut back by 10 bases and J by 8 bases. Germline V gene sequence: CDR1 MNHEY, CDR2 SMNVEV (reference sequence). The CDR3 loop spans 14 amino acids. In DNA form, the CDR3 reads TGTGCCACCGACGACAGGGGGGGGACACATGAGCAGTTCTTC. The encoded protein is CATDDRGGTHEQFF.

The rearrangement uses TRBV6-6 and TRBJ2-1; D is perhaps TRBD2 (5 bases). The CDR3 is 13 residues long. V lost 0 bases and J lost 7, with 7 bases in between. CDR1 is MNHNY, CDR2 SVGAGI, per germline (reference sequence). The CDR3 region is CASSYSTGNEQFF. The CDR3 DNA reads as TGTGCCAGCAGTTACTCGACGGGAAATGAGCAGTTCTTC.

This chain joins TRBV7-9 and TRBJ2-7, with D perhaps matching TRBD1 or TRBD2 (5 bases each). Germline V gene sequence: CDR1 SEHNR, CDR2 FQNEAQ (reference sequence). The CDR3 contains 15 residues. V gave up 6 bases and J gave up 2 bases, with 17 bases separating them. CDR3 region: CASSEGSPLTYEQYF. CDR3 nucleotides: TGTGCCAGCAGTGAGGGGTCCCCTCTCACCTACGAGCAGTACTTC.

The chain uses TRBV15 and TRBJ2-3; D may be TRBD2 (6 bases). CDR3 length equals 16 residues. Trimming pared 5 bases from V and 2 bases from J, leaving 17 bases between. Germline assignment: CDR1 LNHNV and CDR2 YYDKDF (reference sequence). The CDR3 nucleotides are TGTGCCACCAGCTCCCGGGACTTCTCTTTCACAGATACGCAGTATTTT. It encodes CATSSRDFSFTDTQYF. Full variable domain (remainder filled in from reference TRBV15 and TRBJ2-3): DAMVIQNPRYQVTQFGKPVTLSCSQTLNHNVMYWYQQKSSQAPKLLFHYYDKDFNNEADTPDNFQSRRPNTSFCFLDIRSPGLGDTAMYLCATSSRDFSFTDTQYFGPGTRLTVL.

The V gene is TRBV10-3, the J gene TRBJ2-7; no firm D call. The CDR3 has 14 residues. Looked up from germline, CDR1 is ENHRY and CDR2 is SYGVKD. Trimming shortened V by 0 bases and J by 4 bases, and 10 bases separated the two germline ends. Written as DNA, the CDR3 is TGTGCCATCAGTGAGTCCTCTACTTTGTACGAGCAGTACTTC. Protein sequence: CAISESSTLYEQYF.

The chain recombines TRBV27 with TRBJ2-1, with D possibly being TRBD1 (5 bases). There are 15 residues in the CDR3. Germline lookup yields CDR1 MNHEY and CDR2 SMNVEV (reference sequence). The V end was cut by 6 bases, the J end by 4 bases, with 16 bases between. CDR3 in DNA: TGTGCCAGCAGGGGGCTAGAGAATTCTTACAATGAGCAGTTCTTC. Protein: CASRGLENSYNEQFF.

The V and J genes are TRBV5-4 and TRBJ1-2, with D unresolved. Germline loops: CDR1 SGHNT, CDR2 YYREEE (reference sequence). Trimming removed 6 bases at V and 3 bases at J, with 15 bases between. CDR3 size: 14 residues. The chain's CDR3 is CASMGSWLDYGYTF. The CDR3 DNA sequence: TGTGCCAGCATGGGTTCTTGGTTGGACTATGGCTACACCTTC.

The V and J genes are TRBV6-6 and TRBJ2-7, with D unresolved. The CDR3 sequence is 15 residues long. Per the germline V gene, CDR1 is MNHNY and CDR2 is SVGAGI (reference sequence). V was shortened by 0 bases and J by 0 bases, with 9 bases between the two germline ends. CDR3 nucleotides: TGTGCCAGCAGTTACTCGTCCAGATTCTCCTACGAGCAGTACTTC. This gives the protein CASSYSSRFSYEQYF.

The CDR3, as DNA: TGTGCCAGCAGCCAAGAGCGAGGAATTGGGGCCAACGTCCTGACTTTC. It is translated as CASSQERGIGANVLTF. V is TRBV14 and J is TRBJ2-6; D is ambiguous. Germline CDR1 is SGHDN and CDR2 is FVKESK. V shed 0 bases and J shed 3 bases, with 9 bases lying between them. The CDR3 is 16 amino acids.

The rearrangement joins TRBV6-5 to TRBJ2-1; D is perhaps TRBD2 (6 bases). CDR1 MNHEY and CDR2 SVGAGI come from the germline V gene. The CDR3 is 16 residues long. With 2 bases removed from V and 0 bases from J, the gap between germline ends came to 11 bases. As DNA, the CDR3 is TGTGCCAGCAGTTACGGTAGCGGATCCTCCTACAATGAGCAGTTCTTC. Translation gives CASSYGSGSSYNEQFF.

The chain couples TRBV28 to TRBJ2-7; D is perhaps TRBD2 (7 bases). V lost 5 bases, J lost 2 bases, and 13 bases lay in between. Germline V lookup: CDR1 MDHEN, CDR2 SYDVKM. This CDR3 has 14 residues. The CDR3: CASSTGRGAYEQYF. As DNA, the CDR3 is TGTGCCAGCAGTACAGGGAGGGGGGCCTACGAGCAGTACTTC.

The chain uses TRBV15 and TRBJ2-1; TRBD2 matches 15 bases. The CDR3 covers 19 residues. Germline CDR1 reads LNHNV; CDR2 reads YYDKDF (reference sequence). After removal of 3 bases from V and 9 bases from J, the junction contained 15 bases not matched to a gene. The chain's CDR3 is CATSRRTSGRAEEVAEQFF. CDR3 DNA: TGTGCCACCAGCAGGAGGACTAGCGGGAGGGCCGAGGAGGTTGCTGAGCAGTTCTTC.

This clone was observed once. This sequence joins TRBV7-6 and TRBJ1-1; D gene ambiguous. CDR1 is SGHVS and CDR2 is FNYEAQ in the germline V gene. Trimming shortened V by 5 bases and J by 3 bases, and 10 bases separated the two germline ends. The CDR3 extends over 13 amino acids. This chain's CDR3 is CASSLSLDTEAFF. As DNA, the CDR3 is TGTGCCAGCAGCCTCTCTCTAGACACTGAAGCTTTCTTT.

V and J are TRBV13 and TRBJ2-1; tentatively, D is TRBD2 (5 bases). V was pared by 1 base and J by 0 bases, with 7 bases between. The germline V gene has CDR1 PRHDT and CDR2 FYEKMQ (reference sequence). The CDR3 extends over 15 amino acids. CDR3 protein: CASSLAGYSYNEQFF. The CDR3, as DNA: TGTGCCAGCAGCTTAGCGGGATACTCCTACAATGAGCAGTTCTTC.

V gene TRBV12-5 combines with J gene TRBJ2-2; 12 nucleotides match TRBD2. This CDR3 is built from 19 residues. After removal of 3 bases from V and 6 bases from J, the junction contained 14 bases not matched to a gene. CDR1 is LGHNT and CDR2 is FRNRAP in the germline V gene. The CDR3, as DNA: TGTGCTAGTGGTTTCGGGCTAGCGGGAGGGCCCTCTCGCGCCGGGGAGCTGTTTTTT. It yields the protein CASGFGLAGGPSRAGELFF.

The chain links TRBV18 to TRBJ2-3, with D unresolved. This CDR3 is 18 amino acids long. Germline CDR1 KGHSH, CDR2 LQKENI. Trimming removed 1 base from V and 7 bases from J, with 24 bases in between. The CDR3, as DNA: TGTGCCAGCTCACCACGGTCACCTGGTCCTGAGGCGAGGAATACGCAGTATTTT. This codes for CASSPRSPGPEARNTQYF.

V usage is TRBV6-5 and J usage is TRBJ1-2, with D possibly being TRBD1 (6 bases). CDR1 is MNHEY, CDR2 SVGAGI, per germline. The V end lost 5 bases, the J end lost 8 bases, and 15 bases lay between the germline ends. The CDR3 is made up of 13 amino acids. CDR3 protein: CASSLLTGQGYTF. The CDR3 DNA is TGTGCCAGCAGTCTCCTTACAGGACAGGGCTACACCTTC.

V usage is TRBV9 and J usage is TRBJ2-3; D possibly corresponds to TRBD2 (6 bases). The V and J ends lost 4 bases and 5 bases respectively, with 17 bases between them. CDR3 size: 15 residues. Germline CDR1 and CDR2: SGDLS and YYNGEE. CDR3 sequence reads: CASSPRRGHGDTQYF. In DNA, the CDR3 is TGTGCCAGCAGCCCCCGGCGGGGTCACGGAGATACGCAGTATTTT.

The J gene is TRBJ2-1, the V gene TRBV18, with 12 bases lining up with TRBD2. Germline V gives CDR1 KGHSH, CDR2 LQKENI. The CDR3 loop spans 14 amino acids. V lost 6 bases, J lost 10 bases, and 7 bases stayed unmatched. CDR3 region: CASSRLAGAREQFF. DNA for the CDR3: TGTGCCAGCTCGAGACTAGCGGGAGCCCGAGAGCAGTTCTTC.

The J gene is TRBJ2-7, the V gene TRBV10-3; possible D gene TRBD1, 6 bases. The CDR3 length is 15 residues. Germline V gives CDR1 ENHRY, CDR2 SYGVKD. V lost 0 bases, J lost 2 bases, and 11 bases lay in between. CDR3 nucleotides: TGTGCCATCAGTGAGTCGACAGGAACCCCCTACGAGCAGTACTTC. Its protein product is CAISESTGTPYEQYF.

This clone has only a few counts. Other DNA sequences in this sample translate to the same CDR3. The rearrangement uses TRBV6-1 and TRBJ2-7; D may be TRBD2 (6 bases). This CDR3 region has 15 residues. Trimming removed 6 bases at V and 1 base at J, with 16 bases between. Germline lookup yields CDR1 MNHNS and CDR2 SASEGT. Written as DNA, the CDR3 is TGTGCCAGCAGGCTATTCGGGGGAACATCCTACGAGCAGTACTTC. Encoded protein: CASRLFGGTSYEQYF.

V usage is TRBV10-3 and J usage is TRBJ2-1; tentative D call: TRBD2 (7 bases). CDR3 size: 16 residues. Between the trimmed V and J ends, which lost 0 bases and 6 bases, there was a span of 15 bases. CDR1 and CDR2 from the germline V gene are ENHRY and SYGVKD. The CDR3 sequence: CAISESLAGAPNEQFF. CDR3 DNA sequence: TGTGCCATCAGTGAGTCGTTGGCGGGGGCCCCCAATGAGCAGTTCTTC.

The CDR3 region is CASSVVDSTDTQYF. The CDR3 coding sequence is TGTGCCAGCAGCGTGGTCGACAGCACAGATACGCAGTATTTT. The gene calls are TRBV5-4 and TRBJ2-3; D uncertain. Germline assignment: CDR1 SGHNT and CDR2 YYREEE (reference sequence). The germline V and J ends were trimmed by 4 bases and 0 bases, with 9 bases remaining between them. CDR3 length equals 14 residues.

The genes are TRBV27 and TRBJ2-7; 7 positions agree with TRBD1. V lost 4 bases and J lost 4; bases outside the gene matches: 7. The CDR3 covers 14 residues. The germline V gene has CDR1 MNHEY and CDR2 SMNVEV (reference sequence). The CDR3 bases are TGTGCCAGCAGTTACCAGGGGGAAGGTTACGAGCAGTACTTC. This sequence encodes CASSYQGEGYEQYF.

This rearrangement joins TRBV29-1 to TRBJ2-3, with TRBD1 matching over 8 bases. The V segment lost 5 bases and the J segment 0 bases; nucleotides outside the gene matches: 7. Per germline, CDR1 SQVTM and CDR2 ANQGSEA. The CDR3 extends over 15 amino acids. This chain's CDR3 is CSVRPTGASTDTQYF. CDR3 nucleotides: TGCAGCGTTAGACCGACAGGGGCTAGCACAGATACGCAGTATTTT.

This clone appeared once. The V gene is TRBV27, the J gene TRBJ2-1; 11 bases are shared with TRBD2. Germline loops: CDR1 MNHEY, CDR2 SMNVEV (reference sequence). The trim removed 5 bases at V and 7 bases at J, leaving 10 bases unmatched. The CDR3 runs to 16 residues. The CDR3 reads CASSKVLAGGPNEQFF. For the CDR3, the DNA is TGTGCCAGCAGTAAAGTGCTAGCGGGAGGCCCGAATGAGCAGTTCTTC.

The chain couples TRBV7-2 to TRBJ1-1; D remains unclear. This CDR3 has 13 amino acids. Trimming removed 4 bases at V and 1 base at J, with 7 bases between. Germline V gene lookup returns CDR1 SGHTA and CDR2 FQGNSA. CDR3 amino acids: CASSSGGNTEAFF. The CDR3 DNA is TGTGCCAGCAGCTCGGGCGGGAACACTGAAGCTTTCTTT.

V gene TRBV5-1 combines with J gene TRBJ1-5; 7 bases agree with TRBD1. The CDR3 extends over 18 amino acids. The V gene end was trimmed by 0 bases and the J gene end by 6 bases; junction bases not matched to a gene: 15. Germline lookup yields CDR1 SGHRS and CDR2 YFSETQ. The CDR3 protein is CASSLGGGPIGSPQPQHF. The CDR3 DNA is TGCGCCAGCAGCTTGGGAGGGGGCCCAATCGGATCTCCTCAGCCCCAGCATTTT.